These T cell receptor beta chains were read from a single sample in a study of T cells after yellow fever vaccination. In TCRdb, the 5' RACE reads were re-called with MiXCR into one record per CDR3 protein. The table records some 160,000 distinct CDR3 sequences, 6.5% to 8.5% of them present only once. Specimen: CD4+ T cells sorted from PBMCs, collected 5 to 6 days after the first yellow fever vaccination. These receptor sequences come from a man in his late teens or twenties who received the YFV17D yellow fever vaccine. CDR3s leave out the opening cysteine and the closing phenylalanine or tryptophan. Each record gives: V gene, J gene, CDR3 protein.

V: TRBV5-4
J: TRBJ2-3
CDR3: ASSRSYSTDTQY

V: TRBV7-9
J: TRBJ1-5
CDR3: ASSPRGGGQPQH

V: TRBV5-6
J: TRBJ1-1
CDR3: ASRETGDATEAF

V: TRBV4-2
J: TRBJ2-7
CDR3: ASSQAAGQSYEQY

V: TRBV7-2
J: TRBJ1-3
CDR3: ASSDQGYGNTIY

V: TRBV7-9
J: TRBJ2-2
CDR3: ASSLGLPNNTGELF

V: TRBV3-1
J: TRBJ2-1
CDR3: ASSQDVSGGAF

V: TRBV7-9
J: TRBJ1-1
CDR3: ASSLGQGLLAAF

V: TRBV20-1
J: TRBJ2-5
CDR3: SATTGSNYQETQY

V: TRBV7-3
J: TRBJ2-6
CDR3: ASSLMFAGANVLT

V: TRBV5-1
J: TRBJ2-1
CDR3: ASSLGGRSYNEQF

V: TRBV5-1
J: TRBJ2-1
CDR3: ASSLALGIEQF

V: TRBV6-1
J: TRBJ1-6
CDR3: ASRETGRLAYNSPLH

V: TRBV20-1
J: TRBJ1-5
CDR3: SWVREGNQPQH

V: TRBV7-9
J: TRBJ2-7
CDR3: ASSLPPGHPSYEQY

V: TRBV5-4
J: TRBJ1-6
CDR3: ASSVDWNNSPLH

V: TRBV4-3
J: TRBJ1-6
CDR3: ASSQGSGGYNSPLH

V: TRBV5-1
J: TRBJ2-3
CDR3: ASSPQGAGTDTQY

V: TRBV12-3/TRBV12-4
J: TRBJ1-1
CDR3: ASSPWKGMITEAF

V: TRBV10-1
J: TRBJ2-2
CDR3: ASFDRFLVVGELF

V: TRBV10-3
J: TRBJ1-2
CDR3: AITEQTGINYGYT

V: TRBV11-2
J: TRBJ2-3
CDR3: ASSLVGAGTDTQY

V: TRBV2
J: TRBJ2-4
CDR3: ASSEGRAKNIQY

V: TRBV5-6
J: TRBJ1-6
CDR3: ASSLSQGPNSPLH

V: TRBV7-9
J: TRBJ2-5
CDR3: ASSRRALKETQY

V: TRBV29-1
J: TRBJ2-2
CDR3: SVRWGSDTGELF

V: TRBV30
J: TRBJ1-2
CDR3: AWSWLINYGYT

V: TRBV4-1
J: TRBJ1-2
CDR3: ASSQDGLRDYGYT

V: TRBV5-1
J: TRBJ2-5
CDR3: ASSPGSAETQY

V: TRBV27
J: TRBJ1-1
CDR3: ASSSYGNTEAF

V: TRBV12-3/TRBV12-4
J: TRBJ2-5
CDR3: ASSLGSGVETQY

V: TRBV2
J: TRBJ2-2
CDR3: ASSQHRGSDTGELF

V: TRBV6-2/TRBV6-3
J: TRBJ2-4
CDR3: ASSSHLAGTANIQY

V: TRBV18
J: TRBJ1-1
CDR3: ASSFQARAEAF

V: TRBV6-2/TRBV6-3
J: TRBJ2-7
CDR3: ASSDQGISGQY

V: TRBV7-3
J: TRBJ2-1
CDR3: ASRSPGGVYNEQF

V: TRBV6-2/TRBV6-3
J: TRBJ2-5
CDR3: ASSLDRVRETQY

V: TRBV19
J: TRBJ1-5
CDR3: ASAEGGRQPQH

V: TRBV5-4
J: TRBJ2-5
CDR3: ASSRKGRGGQETQY

V: TRBV5-1
J: TRBJ1-5
CDR3: ASSLSSSENQPQH

V: TRBV7-9
J: TRBJ2-7
CDR3: ASSFRTGDHEQY

V: TRBV20-1
J: TRBJ2-1
CDR3: SARARTASSYNEQF

V: TRBV4-3
J: TRBJ2-5
CDR3: ASSFGGRTQETQY

V: TRBV9
J: TRBJ2-1
CDR3: ASSEASGQGEYNEQF

V: TRBV20-1
J: TRBJ2-2
CDR3: SATRQGWGTGELF

V: TRBV6-2/TRBV6-3
J: TRBJ2-7
CDR3: ASSYVTYEQY